The following is a TCR beta chain sequence with its context. Its antigen remains unidentified. Every patient experienced relapse after autologous stem cell transplantation, and brentuximab vedotin exposure varied. The sample is drawn from a study of PD-1 blockade in classical Hodgkin lymphoma. Study-level findings and limits: Exclusion covered patients beginning nivolumab under 1 year post-ASCT. There was a significant rise in CD4+ TCR diversity by C4D1, with no such rise for CD8+.

TCRdb keeps only in-frame clones here, not all; method: immunoSEQ multiplex PCR. Here the sample spans roughly 40,000 clones, 71% being singletons. The TCR was taken from a human donor with classical Hodgkin lymphoma. This material consisted of peripheral blood mononuclear cells (PBMCs), taken at baseline.

The CDR3 is CASAFLTGAADTQYF. The CDR3 DNA follows: TGTGCCAGCGCTTTTCTTACAGGGGCTGCGGATACGCAGTATTTT. The chain uses TRBV11-1 and TRBJ2-3; the match to TRBD1 covers 7 bases. This CDR3 has 15 residues. The V gene's germline CDR1 is SGHAT and CDR2 FQDESV (reference sequence). The ends lost 8 bases at V and 6 bases at J; junction bases unmatched: 14.